This T cell receptor beta chain was captured by sequencing in a study of T cells after posttransplantation cyclophosphamide. A marrow graft followed busulfan-fludarabine conditioning, with cyclophosphamide on days +3 and +4. Trimming shortened V by 4 bases and J by 11 bases, and 23 bases separated the two germline ends. The CDR3 has 15 amino acids. Germline values: CDR1 MGHRA, CDR2 YSYEKL. Some clones are missing from TCRdb's copy, which holds only in-frame ones; the method was immunoSEQ multiplex PCR. The specimen has around 13,000 clones, none found just once. Study-wide results and caveats: TRB overlap between skin or GI tissue T cells and blood was limited. Donor-recipient repertoire similarity was low at 1-2 months, rising over year one. Recipient CMV seropositivity and CMV reactivation strongly tracked TRB clonality.

For this clone: Its matching antigen is unknown.

The input for sequencing was PBMCs, taken after allogeneic stem cell transplant with posttransplant cyclophosphamide. The gene calls are TRBV4-1 and TRBJ2-5; weak D call: TRBD1 (7 bases). The receptor's source is a female patient between 35 and 55 years old who received an allogeneic stem cell transplant from an unrelated donor, was CMV-positive, and had acute GVHD only. Among the T cells, some may be from the graft donor. CDR3 protein: CASSPRTGGRFGQYF. Here the CDR3 DNA reads TGCGCCAGCAGCCCCAGGACAGGAGGGAGGTTCGGGCAGTACTTC.